These 25 T cell receptor beta chains were sequenced from one sample in a study of cytomegalovirus exposure and HLA in healthy donors (dated by TCRdb to about 2017). The method behind the library was the immunoSEQ multiplex PCR assay. For the multiplex PCR, a mixture combining 60 forward primers for TCR Vbeta segments and 13 reverse primers for TCR Jbeta segments was used. TCRdb limited this immuneACCESS table to in-frame rearrangements with V and J called. A share of clones is missing; checked studies link under half to unresolved V genes, and the rest is unexplained. Across this sample there are 130,000 to 150,000 clones, with over 60% seen only once. The ten largest clones represent 1.5% to 2% of the sample. The sample consisted of PBMCs. The receptors originated from a woman between 18 and 29 years old in good health and CMV-seronegative.

The rearrangement links TRBV27 to TRBJ1-2; D uncertain. Germline lookup yields CDR1 MNHEY and CDR2 SMNVEV (reference sequence). This CDR3 has 16 amino acids. Trimming cost V 5 bases and J 4 bases, with 20 bases left between them. Here the CDR3 reads CASSTHRGTSIYGYTF. As DNA, the CDR3 is TGTGCCAGCAGTACTCACCGGGGTACTAGTATCTATGGCTACACCTTC.

The CDR3 nucleotides read TGTGCCAGCAGTTTCGGGACAGGGAAATGGGGCAATCAGCCCCAGCATTTT. Its translation: CASSFGTGKWGNQPQHF. The gene calls are TRBV27 and TRBJ1-5, with 9 bases that match TRBD1. CDR1 MNHEY and CDR2 SMNVEV come from the germline V gene (reference sequence). V lost 3 bases, J lost 2 bases, and 8 bases stayed unmatched. The CDR3 runs to 17 residues.

V usage is TRBV27 and J usage is TRBJ1-4; tentative D call: TRBD1 (6 bases). Germline V CDR1 and CDR2: MNHEY, SMNVEV (reference sequence). V was cut by 3 bases and J by 6 bases, with 14 bases left in between. This CDR3 is 15 amino acids long. CDR3 residues: CASSFTNRADEKLFF. CDR3 bases: TGTGCCAGCAGTTTTACTAACAGGGCCGATGAAAAACTGTTTTTT. Based on the CDR3 plus reference TRBV27 and TRBJ1-4, the full variable domain is EAQVTQNPRYLITVTGKKLTVTCSQNMNHEYMSWYRQDPGLGLRQIYYSMNVEVTDKGDVPEGYKVSRKEKRNFPLILESPSPNQTSLYFCASSFTNRADEKLFFGSGTQLSVL.

The chain employs TRBV7-9 and TRBJ2-7; tentative D call: TRBD1 (6 bases). Trimming took off 4 bases at V and 2 bases at J, with 18 bases between the two ends. This CDR3 region has 16 residues. Germline V CDR1 and CDR2: SEHNR, FQNEAQ (reference sequence). The CDR3 DNA is TGTGCCAGCAGCTCCCCCGGGCTAGAGGGGGCCTACGAGCAGTACTTC. Residues: CASSSPGLEGAYEQYF.

This clone turned up a few times. The J gene is TRBJ1-2, the V gene TRBV9; 9 bases align to TRBD1. The germline CDR1 and CDR2 sequences are SGDLS and YYNGEE. Trimming removed 1 base from V and 4 bases from J; junction bases left unmatched: 11. The CDR3 length is 17 residues. CDR3 protein: CASSVFAGQGLSYGYTF. CDR3 sequence (DNA): TGTGCCAGCAGCGTATTCGCGGGACAGGGCCTCTCCTATGGCTACACCTTC.

This chain uses TRBV21-1 with TRBJ1-5; the D call of TRBD1 is as the table states it, not checked on the DNA. TRBV21-1 is deemed a pseudogene. This CDR3 comprises 18 residues. CDR3 in DNA: TGTGCCAGCAGCAAAGTGACGGGACAGGGGGCGAGCAATCAGCCCCAGCATTTT. Translation: CASSKVTGQGASNQPQHF.

This clone was recorded a few times. CDR3 DNA: TGCGCCAGCAGCCAAACCGACAGGGGGCCGGAGCAGTACTTC. It yields the protein CASSQTDRGPEQYF. The rearrangement joins TRBV4-1 to TRBJ2-7; 10 positions match TRBD1. The CDR3 sequence is 14 residues long. V was pared by 2 bases and J by 7 bases, with 5 bases of the junction left unmatched. Germline V gene lookup returns CDR1 MGHRA and CDR2 YSYEKL.

V is TRBV6-4 and J is TRBJ2-3; 12 bases are shared with TRBD2. This CDR3 region has 17 residues. Germline CDR1 is MRHNA and CDR2 is SNTAGT. J was trimmed by 4 bases and V by 0 bases; bases with no gene match: 5. In DNA, the CDR3 is TGTGCCAGCAGTGACTCGTCACTAGCGGGGGGTGCAGATACGCAGTATTTT. It translates to CASSDSSLAGGADTQYF.

The J gene is TRBJ2-7, the V gene TRBV28; 8 nucleotides match TRBD1. Germline V gene sequence: CDR1 MDHEN, CDR2 SYDVKM. The CDR3 has 12 amino acids. V lost 8 bases and J lost 4; bases outside the gene matches: 4. The CDR3 DNA sequence: TGTGCCAGCGGTAGACAGGGGTACGAGCAGTACTTC. Translating it yields CASGRQGYEQYF.

The chain recombines TRBV10-3 with TRBJ1-3; 7 bases align to TRBD1. Germline V gene sequence: CDR1 ENHRY, CDR2 SYGVKD. Losses at the gene ends were 2 bases for V and 0 bases for J; bases not matched to a gene: 1. The CDR3 is 15 residues long. The CDR3 loop reads CAISEGTVSGNTIYF. In nucleotides, the CDR3 is TGTGCCATCAGTGAGGGGACAGTCTCTGGAAACACCATATATTTT.

In this sample, this clone turned up a few times. One end of the junction fails to match germline, which may point to a read error. The CDR3 reads CASSLGQGDEQFF. The CDR3 DNA follows: TGTGCTAGCAGCTTAGGTCAGGGGGATGAGCAGTTCTTC. V usage is TRBV7-7 and J usage is TRBJ2-1, with 7 bases fitting TRBD1. In germline, CDR1 is SSHAT, CDR2 FNYEAQ (reference sequence). The CDR3 runs 13 residues.

As for this clone: The same CDR3 also results from other DNA sequences found in this sample. The CDR3 spells CASSYRDSRGSDTQYF. The DNA of the CDR3 is TGTGCCAGCAGCTACCGGGACTCGCGAGGGTCAGATACGCAGTATTTT. V gene TRBV7-2 combines with J gene TRBJ2-3; tentative D call: TRBD2 (6 bases). Trimming stripped 4 bases from V and 4 bases from J, with 18 bases between. This CDR3 contains 16 residues. Germline V gene lookup returns CDR1 SGHTA and CDR2 FQGNSA.

The genes are TRBV11-2 and TRBJ2-5; maybe TRBD2 (5 bases). The germline gives CDR1 SGHAT, CDR2 FQNNGV. Trimming took 5 bases from V and 4 from J, leaving 14 bases between them. The CDR3 runs 14 residues. The CDR3 DNA reads TGTGCCAGCAGCCCAGGAGGACGGGGAGAGACCCAGTACTTC. This encodes CASSPGGRGETQYF.

The J gene is TRBJ2-3, the V gene TRBV6-5, with TRBD2 matching 7 bases. The germline V gene encodes CDR1 MNHEY and CDR2 SVGAGI. The CDR3 spans 15 residues. Trimming cost V 0 bases and J 5 bases; bases outside gene matches: 5. The DNA for the CDR3 is TGTGCCAGCAGTTACTCGGCCCCGGGGGGAGATACGCAGTATTTT. Its translation: CASSYSAPGGDTQYF.

This sequence joins TRBV18 and TRBJ2-1; 8 bases match TRBD1. The V segment lost 2 bases and the J segment 3 bases; nucleotides outside the gene matches: 6. This CDR3 spans 16 amino acids. Germline-derived CDR1 and CDR2 are KGHSH and LQKENI. CDR3 sequence: CASSPKGQANYNEQFF. The CDR3 bases are TGTGCCAGCTCACCAAAGGGACAGGCGAACTACAATGAGCAGTTCTTC.

This clone has more than one count but fewer than ten. V usage is TRBV7-8 and J usage is TRBJ1-4; weak D call: TRBD1 (5 bases). The length of the CDR3 is 14 residues. The V end lost 5 bases, the J end lost 8 bases, and 15 bases lay between the germline ends. Per germline, CDR1 SGHVS and CDR2 FQNEAQ. Written as DNA, the CDR3 is TGTGCCAGCAGCCCTGACAGAAGGGGAGAAAAACTGTTTTTT. It codes for CASSPDRRGEKLFF.

The chain recombines TRBV5-1 with TRBJ2-2; possibly TRBD2 for D (5 bases). Germline CDR1 reads SGHRS; CDR2 reads YFSETQ. The CDR3 is made up of 15 amino acids. V lost 1 base and J lost 6, with 13 bases in between. CDR3 region: CASSLPQNSAGELFF. The CDR3 nucleotides are TGCGCCAGCAGCTTGCCCCAAAATAGCGCCGGGGAGCTGTTTTTT.

This chain connects TRBV27 to TRBJ1-5; a possible D gene is TRBD1 (5 bases). The germline V and J ends were trimmed by 0 bases and 7 bases, with 13 bases remaining between them. The CDR3 spans 15 residues. Germline CDR1 MNHEY, CDR2 SMNVEV (reference sequence). The CDR3 loop is CASSLSLQGLQPQHF. DNA of the CDR3: TGTGCCAGCAGTTTATCGCTTCAGGGATTACAGCCCCAGCATTTT.

The J gene is TRBJ2-1, the V gene TRBV6-5; a weak D match, TRBD2 (6 bases). Germline V gene lookup returns CDR1 MNHEY and CDR2 SVGAGI. The V and J ends lost 0 bases and 4 bases respectively, with 10 bases between them. This CDR3 contains 15 residues. The CDR3 sequence is CASSYSGGWYNEQFF. The CDR3 nucleotides are TGTGCCAGCAGTTACTCGGGGGGTTGGTACAATGAGCAGTTCTTC.

The chain recombines TRBV6-6 with TRBJ1-4; D perhaps matches TRBD1 (6 bases). This CDR3 comprises 13 residues. V lost 4 bases, J lost 8 bases, and 11 bases lay in between. Germline V CDR1 and CDR2: MNHNY, SVGAGI (reference sequence). CDR3 protein: CASSLGRGEKLFF. CDR3 nucleotides: TGTGCCAGCAGTTTAGGGAGGGGGGAAAAACTGTTTTTT.

The chain employs TRBV7-8 and TRBJ2-1; possibly TRBD1 for D (6 bases). Germline V gives CDR1 SGHVS, CDR2 FQNEAQ. There are 17 residues in the CDR3. V gave up 1 base and J gave up 2 bases, with 15 bases separating them. CDR3 protein: CASSLERPGAPYNEQFF. CDR3 bases: TGTGCCAGCAGCTTAGAGCGGCCAGGGGCCCCCTACAATGAGCAGTTCTTC.

The gene calls are TRBV29-1 and TRBJ2-2; tentatively, D is TRBD1 (6 bases). This CDR3 comprises 14 residues. The germline V and J ends were trimmed by 5 bases and 6 bases, with 16 bases remaining between them. The germline CDR1 and CDR2 sequences are SQVTM and ANQGSEA. The CDR3: CSVRPQGKSGELFF. The CDR3 nucleotides read TGCAGCGTTCGACCACAGGGTAAATCCGGGGAGCTGTTTTTT.

The rearrangement links TRBV18 to TRBJ2-1; maybe TRBD2 (6 bases). This CDR3 has 17 amino acids. Germline V gene lookup returns CDR1 KGHSH and CDR2 LQKENI. V lost 1 base to trimming and J lost 0 bases, with 13 bases between them. CDR3 DNA sequence: TGTGCCAGCTCACCACTCGCGGGGCATAGCTCCTACAATGAGCAGTTCTTC. This translates into CASSPLAGHSSYNEQFF.

The J gene is TRBJ2-2, the V gene TRBV5-1; TRBD1 matches at 8 bases. Germline CDR1 and CDR2: SGHRS and YFSETQ. Trimming took 4 bases from V and 7 from J; bases not matched to a gene: 9. This CDR3 comprises 15 residues. The CDR3 loop reads CASSRGQDYGGELFF. The CDR3 DNA reads TGCGCCAGCAGCCGGGGACAGGACTACGGCGGGGAGCTGTTTTTT.

In its sample, this clone was seen once. CDR3 in amino acids: CASSLAGQGEPYEQYF. CDR3 bases: TGTGCCAGCAGCTTAGCCGGACAGGGTGAACCCTACGAGCAGTACTTC. V and J are TRBV7-8 and TRBJ2-7; the match to TRBD1 covers 8 bases. J was trimmed by 2 bases and V by 0 bases; bases with no gene match: 6. The CDR3 runs to 16 residues. Germline V CDR1 and CDR2: SGHVS, FQNEAQ.